The present entry profiles one T cell receptor (beta chain) with its context. Germline V CDR1 and CDR2: MNHEY, SMNVEV (reference sequence). V lost 3 bases and J 9 bases, leaving 12 bases between the germline ends. The CDR3 totals 13 residues. The sample originates from a study of human T cells and chemical hapten exposure. Study details: For the roughly 24-week duration of the study, patients were given weekly doses of diphenylcyclopropenone on the scalp.

TCRdb fed the RACE reads into MiXCR, producing one record per CDR3 protein. The profile shows 150,000 to 200,000 distinct CDR3 sequences, 28% of them singletons. As for time point: patch test 3, about 24 weeks after DPC sensitization. Treatment reported: therapeutic diphenylcyclopropenone sensitization with weekly scalp DPC. The material was whole blood, obtained in connection with sensitization to the hapten diphenylcyclopropenone (DPC). This chain connects TRBV27 to TRBJ2-1; no reliable D call. The clonotype was recovered from a woman under 30 with alopecia areata. Some clones in this sample may be carry-over from other donors' samples. CDR3 sequence (DNA): TGTGCCAGCAGTTTCCGAGACCCCCGTGAGCAGTTCTTC. This encodes CASSFRDPREQFF.